This TCR beta chain is drawn from a study of technical replicates of blood from several donors. TCRdb's copy holds only in-frame clones and misses some; the assay was immunoSEQ multiplex PCR. The sample yields 100,000 or so clones, about 96% seen once. The V and J ends lost 4 bases and 3 bases respectively, with 10 bases between them. Germline CDR1 and CDR2: MNHNY and SVGAGI (reference sequence). The CDR3 covers 13 residues. This sequence originates from a human donor in good health. The V and J genes are TRBV6-6 and TRBJ2-7; TRBD2 is a possible D gene (6 bases). The sequencing sample was made of T cells isolated from PBMCs. The CDR3 region is CASSFGRDYEQYF. The CDR3, as DNA: TGTGCCAGCAGTTTTGGGCGGGACTACGAGCAGTACTTC.